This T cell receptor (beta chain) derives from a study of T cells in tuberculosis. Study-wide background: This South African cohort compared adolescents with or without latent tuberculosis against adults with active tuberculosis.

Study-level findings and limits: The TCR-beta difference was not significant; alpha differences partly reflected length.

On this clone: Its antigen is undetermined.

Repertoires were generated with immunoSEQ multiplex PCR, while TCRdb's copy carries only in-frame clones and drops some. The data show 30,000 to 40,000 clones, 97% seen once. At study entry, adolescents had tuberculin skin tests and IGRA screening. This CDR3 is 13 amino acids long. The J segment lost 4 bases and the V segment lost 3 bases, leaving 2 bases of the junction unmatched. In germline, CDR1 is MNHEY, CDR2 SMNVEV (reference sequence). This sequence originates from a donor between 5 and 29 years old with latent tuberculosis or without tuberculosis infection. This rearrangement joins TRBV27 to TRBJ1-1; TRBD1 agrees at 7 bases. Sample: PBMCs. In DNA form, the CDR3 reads TGTGCCAGCAGTTTCAGGGGGGCCACTGAAGCTTTCTTT. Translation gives CASSFRGATEAFF.